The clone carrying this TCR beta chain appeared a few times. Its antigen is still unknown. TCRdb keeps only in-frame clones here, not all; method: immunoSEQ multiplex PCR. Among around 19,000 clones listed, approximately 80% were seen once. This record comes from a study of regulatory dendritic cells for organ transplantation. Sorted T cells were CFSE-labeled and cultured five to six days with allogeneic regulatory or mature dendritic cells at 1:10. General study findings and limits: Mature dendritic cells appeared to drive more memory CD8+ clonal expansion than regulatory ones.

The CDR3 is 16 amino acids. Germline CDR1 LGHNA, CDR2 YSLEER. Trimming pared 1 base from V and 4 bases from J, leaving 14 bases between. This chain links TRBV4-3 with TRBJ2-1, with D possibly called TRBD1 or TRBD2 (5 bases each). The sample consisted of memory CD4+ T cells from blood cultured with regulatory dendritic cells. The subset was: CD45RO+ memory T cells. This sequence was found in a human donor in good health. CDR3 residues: CASSQGPGRTYNEQFF. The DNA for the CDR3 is TGCGCCAGCAGCCAAGGACCGGGACGGACTTACAATGAGCAGTTCTTC.